This entry lists 30 T cell receptor beta chains sequenced from one sample in a study of blood T cell repertoires in COVID-19. Assay: immunoSEQ multiplex PCR; the TCRdb copy retains only in-frame clones and omits some. This table holds 50,000 to 60,000 clones, around 81% found once. The sample consisted of peripheral blood. The receptors here all came from a woman aged 80 or over with COVID-19, enrolled during active disease.

This clone was detected only once. The rearrangement joins TRBV5-1 to TRBJ1-2; possible D gene TRBD1, 6 bases. The germline V and J ends were trimmed by 0 bases and 6 bases, with 15 bases remaining between them. The germline gives CDR1 SGHRS, CDR2 YFSETQ. The CDR3 sequence is 15 residues long. In DNA, the CDR3 is TGCGCCAGCAGCTTGGCGCGGGGGCAATTGGATGGCTACACCTTC. Protein sequence: CASSLARGQLDGYTF.

The chain is built from TRBV10-3 and TRBJ2-1; maybe TRBD1 (5 bases). This CDR3 is 13 amino acids long. Germline CDR1 reads ENHRY; CDR2 reads SYGVKD. Trimming cost V 6 bases and J 8 bases, with 14 bases left between them. The CDR3 coding sequence is TGTGCCATCAGGGACCGACAGTCCGATGAGCAGTTCTTC. It codes for CAIRDRQSDEQFF.

The chain employs TRBV24-1 and TRBJ1-2; D is perhaps TRBD1 (6 bases). The CDR3 totals 13 residues. Looked up from germline, CDR1 is KGHDR and CDR2 is SFDVKD. V gave up 3 bases and J gave up 3 bases, with 7 bases separating them. The CDR3 nucleotides read TGTGCCACCAGTGATAGGACAGACTATGGCTACACCTTC. Residues: CATSDRTDYGYTF.

V usage is TRBV6-5 and J usage is TRBJ2-1; 9 nucleotides line up with TRBD2. There are 15 residues in the CDR3. The J segment lost 9 bases and the V segment lost 8 bases, leaving 14 bases of the junction unmatched. The germline V gene has CDR1 MNHEY and CDR2 SVGAGI. The CDR3 nucleotides are TGTGCCAGCCGACGAGGGACTAGCAATGAGGGTGAGCAGTTCTTC. As protein: CASRRGTSNEGEQFF.

This clone was recorded a few times. The J gene is TRBJ2-3, the V gene TRBV5-5; TRBD2 aligns across 9 bases. Germline V gene lookup returns CDR1 SGHKS and CDR2 YYEKEE (reference sequence). There are 16 residues in the CDR3. With V trimmed by 2 bases and J by 6 bases, 10 bases remained unmatched. The CDR3 nucleotides are TGTGCCAGCAGCTTAGTGACTAGCGGAGGCTGGGATACGCAGTATTTT. It codes for CASSLVTSGGWDTQYF.

The chain combines TRBV30 with TRBJ1-2; 7 bases match TRBD1. The CDR3 extends over 14 amino acids. Trimming cost V 4 bases and J 2 bases; bases outside gene matches: 7. Germline loops: CDR1 GTSNPN, CDR2 SVGIG (reference sequence). The CDR3 bases are TGTGCCTGGAAAGCAGGGGGTGCAAACTATGGCTACACCTTC. Its protein product is CAWKAGGANYGYTF. The full variable domain, completed using reference TRBV30 and TRBJ1-2, is SQTIHQWPATLVQPVGSPLSLECTVEGTSNPNLYWYRQAAGRGLQLLFYSVGIGQISSEVPQNLSASRPQDRQFILSSKKLLLSDSGFYLCAWKAGGANYGYTFGSGTRLTVV.

The chain joins TRBV27 to TRBJ1-6; 9 bases map to TRBD1. With V trimmed by 3 bases and J by 9 bases, 9 bases remained unmatched. This CDR3 comprises 16 residues. From germline, CDR1 is MNHEY and CDR2 SMNVEV (reference sequence). The CDR3 sequence: CASSFSPTGGVSPLHF. In DNA, the CDR3 is TGTGCCAGCAGTTTCTCTCCGACAGGGGGGGTTTCACCCCTCCACTTT.

The rearrangement uses TRBV19 and TRBJ2-2; D is uncertain. Germline-derived CDR1 and CDR2 are LNHDA and SQIVND (reference sequence). The CDR3 contains 14 residues. With 2 bases removed from V and 0 bases from J, the gap between germline ends came to 4 bases. CDR3 sequence: CASSISTNTGELFF. The CDR3 DNA follows: TGTGCCAGTAGTATAAGCACGAACACCGGGGAGCTGTTTTTT.

V and J are TRBV27 and TRBJ2-1; possibly TRBD2 for D (6 bases). V was cut by 6 bases and J by 3 bases, with 15 bases left in between. Looked up from germline, CDR1 is MNHEY and CDR2 is SMNVEV (reference sequence). This CDR3 is built from 15 residues. The CDR3 coding sequence is TGTGCCAGCAGACTTGGACCGGGGGACTACAATGAGCAGTTCTTC. This encodes CASRLGPGDYNEQFF.

V and J are TRBV5-5 and TRBJ1-6; D is unresolved. Trimming removed 1 base at V and 7 bases at J, with 15 bases between. The CDR3 sequence is 16 residues long. CDR1 and CDR2 from the germline V gene are SGHKS and YYEKEE (reference sequence). Here the CDR3 DNA reads TGTGCCAGCAGCTTGAGCCCGACAACTGGGAATTCACCCCTCCACTTT. Translating gives CASSLSPTTGNSPLHF.

The rearrangement uses TRBV28 and TRBJ2-5; no definite D call. Trimming cost V 6 bases and J 5 bases, with 16 bases left between them. Germline lookup yields CDR1 MDHEN and CDR2 SYDVKM. The CDR3 has 14 residues. The CDR3 DNA reads as TGTGCCAGCAGGTCCGACGGGTTTGCGGAGACCCAGTACTTC. This translates into CASRSDGFAETQYF.

The chain is built from TRBV27 and TRBJ1-5; 8 nucleotides line up with TRBD1. The length of the CDR3 is 16 residues. CDR1 and CDR2 from the germline V gene are MNHEY and SMNVEV (reference sequence). Trimming removed 5 bases from V and 6 bases from J; junction bases left unmatched: 12. The CDR3 here is CASSPGTGPGGQPQHF. CDR3 bases: TGTGCCAGCAGTCCCGGGACAGGACCTGGAGGTCAGCCCCAGCATTTT.

Only a few counts were recorded for this clone. J is TRBJ1-1 and V is TRBV6-1; 8 bases fit TRBD1. The trim removed 1 base at V and 2 bases at J, leaving 6 bases unmatched. CDR1 is MNHNS and CDR2 is SASEGT in the germline V gene. The CDR3 is made up of 16 amino acids. The CDR3, as DNA: TGTGCCAGCAGTGAAGAGCCAGGGGGCCTAAACACTGAAGCTTTCTTT. This sequence encodes CASSEEPGGLNTEAFF.

The rearrangement links TRBV4-1 to TRBJ1-5; possibly TRBD1 for D (5 bases). The CDR3 runs 16 residues. Germline CDR1 is MGHRA and CDR2 is YSYEKL. The germline V and J ends were trimmed by 3 bases and 6 bases, with 18 bases remaining between them. The CDR3 sequence: CASSHLDGGGSQPQHF. The CDR3 DNA reads as TGCGCCAGCAGCCACCTTGATGGGGGGGGGAGTCAGCCCCAGCATTTT.

As DNA, the CDR3 is TGTGCCAGCAGTGACACAGGGACAAACTATGGCTACACCTTC. Protein: CASSDTGTNYGYTF. The rearrangement links TRBV27 to TRBJ1-2; maybe TRBD1 (6 bases). Deletions cut 5 bases from V and 2 bases from J, with 12 bases between. The germline CDR1 and CDR2 sequences are MNHEY and SMNVEV (reference sequence). The CDR3 is made up of 14 amino acids.

CDR3 amino acids: CASSEPVRGGQETQYF. For the CDR3, the DNA is TGTGCCAGCAGTGAACCCGTCAGGGGAGGGCAAGAGACCCAGTACTTC. This chain joins TRBV6-1 and TRBJ2-5; D is possibly TRBD2 (7 bases). The CDR3 consists of 16 residues. Trimming stripped 2 bases from V and 2 bases from J, with 15 bases between. The germline V gene has CDR1 MNHNS and CDR2 SASEGT.

The V call is TRBV15, the J call TRBJ2-3, with D maybe TRBD2 (6 bases). The V and J ends lost 2 bases and 0 bases respectively, with 12 bases between them. Germline V gives CDR1 LNHNV, CDR2 YYDKDF (reference sequence). This CDR3 spans 16 amino acids. CDR3 region: CATSRRDSGSTDTQYF. The CDR3 nucleotides are TGTGCCACCAGCAGACGAGACAGCGGGAGCACAGATACGCAGTATTTT.

The V and J genes are TRBV5-1 and TRBJ1-4, with D tentatively TRBD1 (6 bases). CDR3 length: 15 amino acids. V dropped 2 bases and J dropped 4 bases, with 12 bases sitting between them. CDR1 and CDR2 (germline): SGHRS, YFSETQ. DNA for the CDR3: TGCGCCAGCAGCTTACTGGGACACAATAATGAAAAACTGTTTTTT. Amino acid sequence: CASSLLGHNNEKLFF. Drawing the rest from reference TRBV5-1 and TRBJ1-4, the complete variable domain is KAGVTQTPRYLIKTRGQQVTLSCSPISGHRSVSWYQQTPGQGLQFLFEYFSETQRNKGNFPGRFSGRQFSNSRSEMNVSTLELGDSALYLCASSLLGHNNEKLFFGSGTQLSVL.

This clone was counted once. The chain uses TRBV9 and TRBJ2-1; 13 nucleotides match TRBD2. CDR3 length: 20 residues. From germline, CDR1 is SGDLS and CDR2 YYNGEE. The V gene end was trimmed by 0 bases and the J gene end by 0 bases; junction bases not matched to a gene: 9. The CDR3 reads CASSVVGTSGTLSSYNEQFF. The CDR3 nucleotides are TGTGCCAGCAGCGTAGTCGGGACTAGCGGGACCCTGAGCTCCTACAATGAGCAGTTCTTC.

The rearrangement joins TRBV5-1 to TRBJ1-1, with D tentatively TRBD1 (5 bases). The CDR3 loop spans 14 amino acids. Looked up from germline, CDR1 is SGHRS and CDR2 is YFSETQ. V was cut by 5 bases and J by 2 bases, with 13 bases left in between. The CDR3 coding sequence is TGCGCCAGCAGATTTACCACAGGAAACACTGAAGCTTTCTTT. Protein sequence: CASRFTTGNTEAFF.

This clone appeared a single time. This sequence joins TRBV9 and TRBJ1-5; TRBD1 might be the D (6 bases). Trimming shortened V by 2 bases and J by 5 bases, and 11 bases separated the two germline ends. Germline loops: CDR1 SGDLS, CDR2 YYNGEE. This CDR3 is built from 14 residues. The CDR3 coding sequence is TGTGCCAGCAGCGTCGGGCAGGGGTATCAGCCCCAGCATTTT. It specifies CASSVGQGYQPQHF.

This rearrangement joins TRBV5-1 to TRBJ2-3; a weak D match, TRBD2 (5 bases). The CDR3 has 15 amino acids. Germline assignment: CDR1 SGHRS and CDR2 YFSETQ. V was cut by 0 bases and J by 10 bases, with 18 bases left in between. The CDR3 coding sequence is TGCGCCAGCAGCTTGGCGGGAACCGCCCTCGGGGCGCAGTATTTT. The encoded protein is CASSLAGTALGAQYF.

The chain combines TRBV6-5 with TRBJ2-7, with 11 bases fitting TRBD2. V shed 6 bases, J shed 0 bases, and the junction held 4 bases outside the gene matches. CDR3 size: 15 residues. In germline, CDR1 is MNHEY, CDR2 SVGAGI. The CDR3 DNA reads as TGTGCCAGCAGGGCCGGGACTAGCGGCTCCTACGAGCAGTACTTC. Translating gives CASRAGTSGSYEQYF.

This clone was observed at least ten times. This chain uses TRBV6-4 with TRBJ2-7; D possibly corresponds to TRBD2 (6 bases). The V gene's germline CDR1 is MRHNA and CDR2 SNTAGT. Trimming shortened V by 7 bases and J by 2 bases, and 18 bases separated the two germline ends. The CDR3 runs to 15 residues. The CDR3 DNA follows: TGTGCCAGCATAGGGGCGGGGTTTTTTACCTACGAGCAGTACTTC. It encodes CASIGAGFFTYEQYF.

The J gene is TRBJ2-1, the V gene TRBV10-3; TRBD2 might be the D (6 bases). The CDR3 totals 14 residues. Germline CDR1 is ENHRY and CDR2 is SYGVKD. Between the trimmed V and J ends, which lost 2 bases and 10 bases, there was a span of 15 bases. The CDR3 sequence is CAISEGLINEEQFF. The CDR3 DNA reads TGTGCCATCAGTGAGGGACTAATAAATGAAGAGCAGTTCTTC.

This clone was found once. The genes are TRBV14 and TRBJ1-2; possible D gene TRBD1, 6 bases. CDR1 and CDR2 from the germline V gene are SGHDN and FVKESK. Trimming shortened V by 1 base and J by 4 bases, and 10 bases separated the two germline ends. This CDR3 is 14 amino acids long. In DNA form, the CDR3 reads TGTGCCAGCAGCCAAGTGGGACACCCCTATGGCTACACCTTC. This codes for CASSQVGHPYGYTF.

This chain connects TRBV5-1 to TRBJ2-1, with 10 bases aligning to TRBD2. CDR3 length: 17 residues. The junction had 12 bases not matched to a gene; V was cut back by 2 bases and J by 7 bases. Germline V gene data show CDR1 as SGHRS and CDR2 as YFSETQ. CDR3 in DNA: TGCGCCAGCAGCTTTAAATCTAGCGGGGGCCTCGGGAATGAGCAGTTCTTC. Encoded protein: CASSFKSSGGLGNEQFF.

This clone is a singleton in its sample. The rearrangement uses TRBV10-3 and TRBJ2-7; D is possibly TRBD2 (5 bases). This CDR3 region has 14 residues. Trimming left V 5 bases short and J 1 base short, with 12 bases between. In germline, CDR1 is ENHRY, CDR2 SYGVKD. The CDR3 DNA follows: TGTGCCATCAGTCCCCAACGGGGATCCTACGAGCAGTACTTC. It yields the protein CAISPQRGSYEQYF.

The V call is TRBV19, the J call TRBJ1-3; D is ambiguous. This CDR3 has 13 amino acids. V lost 6 bases and J 0 bases, leaving 6 bases between the germline ends. Germline V gives CDR1 LNHDA, CDR2 SQIVND (reference sequence). In DNA form, the CDR3 reads TGTGCCAGTAGATCCAACTCTGGAAACACCATATATTTT. Its protein product is CASRSNSGNTIYF.

This clone was seen a few times. This rearrangement joins TRBV28 to TRBJ1-5, with TRBD1 identical over 9 bases. This CDR3 is built from 12 residues. Unmatched junction bases numbered 13, after V lost 9 bases and J lost 16 bases. Germline V gives CDR1 MDHEN, CDR2 SYDVKM. The CDR3 coding sequence is TGTGCCAGTATCTCCCGGGGACAGGGTTATCATTTT. Translation gives CASISRGQGYHF.